Following are 13 T cell receptor beta chains from one sample sequenced in a study of shared clonotypes between healthy human individuals. Assay used: immunoSEQ multiplex PCR; TCRdb lists only in-frame clones, some missing. The table includes 800,000 to 950,000 clones, 96% detected once. Terminally differentiated effector memory CD45RA+ cells were excluded by CCR7 positive selection of CD45RO-negative cells. The sequenced sample consisted of naive CD8+ T cells sorted from blood. These receptors came from a man aged 25 to 40 in good health.

The chain is built from TRBV9 and TRBJ2-2; D might be TRBD1 (5 bases). The CDR3 spans 18 residues. Germline values: CDR1 SGDLS, CDR2 YYNGEE. V lost 2 bases and J 3 bases, leaving 20 bases between the germline ends. CDR3 region: CASSVRGRAGQYTGELFF. DNA of the CDR3: TGTGCCAGCAGCGTTAGGGGCAGGGCAGGGCAGTACACCGGGGAGCTGTTTTTT.

This rearrangement joins TRBV29-1 to TRBJ2-2; D is possibly TRBD2 (6 bases). V dropped 3 bases and J dropped 7 bases, with 24 bases sitting between them. The CDR3 contains 17 residues. The germline CDR1 and CDR2 sequences are SQVTM and ANQGSEA. CDR3 DNA sequence: TGCAGCGTTGAGTTAGTTGGGGTCTCCGGGGGAAACGGGGAGCTGTTTTTT. Encoded protein: CSVELVGVSGGNGELFF.

As to this clone: The sample holds other DNA sequences that translate to the same CDR3. The chain recombines TRBV11-3 with TRBJ2-2; D not certain. The V and J ends lost 5 bases and 0 bases respectively, with 4 bases between them. CDR3 length: 13 amino acids. Germline assignment: CDR1 SGHNT and CDR2 YENEEA. The chain's CDR3 is CASSGPNTGELFF. DNA of the CDR3: TGTGCCAGCAGCGGGCCGAACACCGGGGAGCTGTTTTTT.

Comment on this clone: The same CDR3 can be traced to other DNA sequences in this sample. This chain links TRBV27 with TRBJ2-1; 7 bases line up with TRBD1. CDR1 and CDR2 (germline): MNHEY, SMNVEV (reference sequence). After removal of 6 bases from V and 1 base from J, the junction contained 3 bases not matched to a gene. This CDR3 is built from 14 residues. The CDR3 reads CASSPGGSYNEQFF. The CDR3 nucleotides read TGTGCCAGCAGCCCAGGGGGTTCCTACAATGAGCAGTTCTTC.

This chain connects TRBV11-2 to TRBJ2-7, with TRBD2 matching over 7 bases. V was pared by 4 bases and J by 2 bases, with 8 bases of the junction left unmatched. Germline V CDR1 and CDR2: SGHAT, FQNNGV. CDR3 length: 15 residues. CDR3 nucleotide sequence: TGTGCCAGCAGCTCTCTAGCGGAAGGCGCCTACGAGCAGTACTTC. Translated, it gives CASSSLAEGAYEQYF.

The chain uses TRBV7-2 and TRBJ1-2; D unclear. V lost 1 base to trimming and J lost 3 bases, with 18 bases between them. Germline CDR1 reads SGHTA; CDR2 reads FQGNSA. This CDR3 is built from 17 residues. CDR3 loop: CASSLDPTLLPDYGYTF. DNA for the CDR3: TGTGCCAGCAGCTTAGACCCCACACTACTTCCGGACTATGGCTACACCTTC.

The chain links TRBV7-9 to TRBJ2-3; 8 nucleotides match TRBD1. CDR1 is SEHNR, CDR2 FQNEAQ, per germline (reference sequence). This CDR3 spans 15 amino acids. Unmatched junction bases numbered 6, after V lost 6 bases and J lost 1 base. The CDR3 DNA sequence: TGTGCCAGCAGGCCCGGACAGGGTCGCACAGATACGCAGTATTTT. The encoded protein is CASRPGQGRTDTQYF. The variable domain in full, completed from reference TRBV7-9 and TRBJ2-3, reads DTGVSQNPRHKITKRGQNVTFRCDPISEHNRLYWYRQTLGQGPEFLTYFQNEAQLEKSRLLSDRFSAERPKGSFSTLEIQRTEQGDSAMYLCASRPGQGRTDTQYFGPGTRLTVL.

The CDR3 DNA reads TGTGCCAGCAGCTTACCGTCTAGCGGGAGTCCTACAGAGACCCAGTACTTC. This codes for CASSLPSSGSPTETQYF. The genes are TRBV7-2 and TRBJ2-5; TRBD2 matches 10 bases. This CDR3 is built from 17 residues. Germline CDR1 SGHTA, CDR2 FQGNSA. The J segment lost 4 bases and the V segment lost 2 bases, leaving 10 bases of the junction unmatched.

The rearrangement uses TRBV7-9 and TRBJ2-7; D is uncertain. The germline V gene has CDR1 SEHNR and CDR2 FQNEAQ (reference sequence). The CDR3 extends over 14 amino acids. V was trimmed by 7 bases and J by 7 bases, leaving 20 bases between them. The CDR3 DNA sequence: TGTGCCAGCACCCCTCTATTTACTGCGCTGGAGCAGTACTTC. This gives the protein CASTPLFTALEQYF.

The chain employs TRBV10-3 and TRBJ2-1; D is undetermined. Germline V gene sequence: CDR1 ENHRY, CDR2 SYGVKD. CDR3 length: 15 residues. V lost 3 bases and J lost 3, with 12 bases in between. As DNA, the CDR3 is TGTGCCATCAGTGAAGATATTGCAGACTACAATGAGCAGTTCTTC. Translated: CAISEDIADYNEQFF.

The CDR3 spells CASSPAPGAYEQYF. The CDR3 region has the DNA TGTGCCAGCAGCCCCGCCCCAGGGGCCTACGAGCAGTACTTC. The chain joins TRBV28 to TRBJ2-7, with D perhaps TRBD1 (6 bases). CDR3 length: 14 amino acids. Germline V gene sequence: CDR1 MDHEN, CDR2 SYDVKM. Between the trimmed V and J ends, which lost 6 bases and 2 bases, there was a span of 14 bases.

The chain couples TRBV7-8 to TRBJ2-5; TRBD2 agrees at 13 bases. There are 16 residues in the CDR3. Germline CDR1 is SGHVS and CDR2 is FQNEAQ. The V and J ends lost 5 bases and 4 bases, in that order; junction bases with no gene match: 7. The CDR3 DNA is TGTGCCAGCAGCCTCGGACTAGCGGGAGTATTAGAGACCCAGTACTTC. Residues: CASSLGLAGVLETQYF.

J is TRBJ2-7 and V is TRBV11-2; the D gene could be TRBD1 or TRBD2 (5 bases each). The V gene's germline CDR1 is SGHAT and CDR2 FQNNGV. The CDR3 is 14 residues long. V shed 2 bases and J shed 3 bases, with 11 bases lying between them. CDR3 sequence (DNA): TGTGCCAGCAGCTTATCGGGGCCCGTCTACGAGCAGTACTTC. Translated, it gives CASSLSGPVYEQYF.